These T cell receptor beta chains were read from a single sample in a study of T cells after yellow fever vaccination. TCRdb processed the 5' RACE reads anew with MiXCR; each CDR3 protein has one entry. The table lists hundreds of thousands of distinct CDR3 sequences, approximately 13% of them singletons. The source material was CD4+ T cells sorted from PBMCs, sampled 15 days after the yellow fever booster vaccination. The receptors were sampled from a young man who received the YFV17D yellow fever vaccine. CDR3s include the opening cysteine and the closing phenylalanine or tryptophan. D genes are given only for firm matches. The size of a clone is reported for some rows only, either as once, few or many, or as a class for expanded clones.

j_gene,d_gene,abundance,len,v_gene,CDR3aa,CDR3nt
TRBJ1-5,TRBD1,NA,16,TRBV4-1,CASSQDRGTGDQPQHF,TGCGCCAGCAGCCAAGATCGAGGGACAGGAGATCAGCCCCAGCATTTT
TRBJ1-2,TRBD1,few,13,TRBV12-3/TRBV12-4,CASRETGDYGYTF,TGTGCCAGCAGGGAAACAGGGGATTATGGCTACACCTTC
TRBJ1-2,NA,few,15,TRBV6-5,CASSYSGVLNYGYTF,TGTGCCAGCAGTTACTCGGGGGTTTTGAACTATGGCTACACCTTC
TRBJ2-5,NA,NA,15,TRBV12-3/TRBV12-4,CASSISLGSQETQYF,TGTGCCAGCAGCATCTCGTTGGGATCCCAAGAGACCCAGTACTTC
TRBJ2-7,NA,few,13,TRBV20-1,CSARGGLAYEQYF,TGCAGTGCTAGAGGAGGGTTGGCCTACGAGCAGTACTTC
TRBJ2-5,NA,NA,12,TRBV6-2/TRBV6-3,CASSDILETQYF,TGTGCCAGCAGTGATATCCTTGAGACCCAGTACTTC
TRBJ2-3,TRBD1,few,17,TRBV14,CASSPTFQGAHTDTQYF,TGTGCCAGCAGCCCGACCTTCCAGGGGGCGCACACAGATACGCAGTATTTT
TRBJ2-7,NA,NA,14,TRBV18,CASSPPAGPYEQYF,TGTGCCAGCTCACCACCGGCAGGTCCCTACGAGCAGTACTTC
TRBJ1-1,NA,NA,13,TRBV12-3/TRBV12-4,CASSLGAAQEAFF,TGTGCCAGCAGTTTAGGGGCCGCCCAGGAAGCTTTCTTT
TRBJ2-2,NA,few,10,TRBV29-1,CSVEAGELFF,TGCAGCGTTGAGGCCGGGGAGCTGTTTTTT
TRBJ1-2,NA,NA,13,TRBV7-2,CASSLAVDYGYTF,TGTGCCAGCAGCTTAGCCGTCGACTATGGCTACACCTTC
TRBJ1-5,NA,NA,15,TRBV6-6,CASTDSRASNQPQHF,TGTGCCAGCACTGACTCCAGGGCTAGCAATCAGCCCCAGCATTTT
TRBJ2-7,TRBD2,NA,16,TRBV28,CASSLSAAGGPYEQYF,TGTGCCAGCAGTTTATCAGCAGCGGGGGGCCCCTACGAGCAGTACTTC
TRBJ1-3,NA,NA,16,TRBV6-6,CASSQPAGPQGNTIYF,TGTGCCAGCAGTCAACCTGCGGGACCCCAAGGAAACACCATATATTTT
TRBJ2-5,TRBD2,few,13,TRBV7-3,CASSAGGQETQYF,TGTGCCAGCAGCGCGGGGGGCCAAGAGACCCAGTACTTC
TRBJ1-6,NA,many,17,TRBV27,CASRTAAAGSYNSPLHF,TGTGCCAGCAGGACAGCTGCAGCCGGCTCCTATAATTCACCCCTCCACTTT
TRBJ2-1,TRBD1,many,15,TRBV5-1,CASSSGTGLYNEQFF,TGCGCCAGCAGCTCCGGGACAGGGCTCTACAATGAGCAGTTCTTC
TRBJ2-5,NA,NA,13,TRBV2,CASSDGEQETQYF,TGTGCCAGCAGTGACGGGGAGCAAGAGACCCAGTACTTC
TRBJ2-2,TRBD1,NA,15,TRBV4-1,CASSRRTGRSGELFF,TGCGCCAGCAGCCGTCGGACAGGGCGGTCCGGGGAGCTGTTTTTT
TRBJ1-2,TRBD1,NA,16,TRBV4-3,CASSLHRDRSNYGYTF,TGCGCCAGCAGCCTACACCGGGACAGAAGTAACTATGGCTACACCTTC